The clone carrying this T cell receptor (beta chain) occurred a few times. The antigen remains unidentified. The method was immunoSEQ multiplex PCR; TCRdb's version includes in-frame clones alone and lacks a portion of them. This table holds roughly 68,000 clones, 55% to 75% found once. The V and J ends lost 1 base and 0 bases respectively, with 6 bases between them. The CDR3 length is 14 residues. Germline CDR1 and CDR2: MGHRA and YSYEKL. This record comes from a study of vaccination effects on CD4 cells after COVID-19. On the study more broadly: The researchers cultured some 2.1 million PBMC per well with around 9.2 IU/ml IL-2 and roughly 9.1 ug/ml peptides.

With roughly 10 days of culture completed, CD4+ T cells were isolated. The genes are TRBV4-1 and TRBJ1-1; D is unresolved. The material sequenced was CD4+ T cells from PBMCs cultured without peptide, taken before COVID-19 vaccination. The clonotype was recovered from a human donor who had a prior SARS-CoV-2 infection. CDR3 coding DNA: TGCGCCAGCAGCCAAGGTATCCTGAACACTGAAGCTTTCTTT. Translating gives CASSQGILNTEAFF.